This entry lists 3 T cell receptor beta chains sequenced from one sample in a study of blood T cells in healthy people across ages. Primers used in a second PCR of about 7 to 12 cycles were a sample-barcoded 5' primer and a J-beta primer mix. TCRdb re-derived calls from the 5' RACE reads in MiXCR, one entry per CDR3 protein. The table lists 850,000 to 950,000 distinct CDR3 sequences, around 26% of them singletons. Input material: blood. The receptors stem from an elderly woman in good health.

The chain has TRBV20-1 and TRBJ2-7; TRBD2 agrees at 8 bases. The germline CDR1 and CDR2 sequences are DFQATT and SNEGSKA (reference sequence). Unmatched junction bases numbered 7, after V lost 3 bases and J lost 0 bases. CDR3 length equals 15 residues. The CDR3 region is CSASSSGGSSYEQYF. DNA for the CDR3: TGCAGTGCTAGCTCGAGCGGGGGTAGCTCCTACGAGCAGTACTTC.

This chain joins TRBV11-3 and TRBJ2-1; a possible D gene is TRBD2 (6 bases). The germline V gene encodes CDR1 SGHNT and CDR2 YENEEA. Trimming removed 4 bases from V and 6 bases from J, with 22 bases in between. This CDR3 is built from 17 residues. CDR3 protein: CASSSIEHGGSLNEQFF. The DNA of the CDR3 is TGTGCCAGCAGCTCGATTGAGCATGGGGGGTCCCTCAATGAGCAGTTCTTC.

This clonotype was found a few times. One base away lies a much larger clone, so this may be a sequencing read error. The chain links TRBV27 to TRBJ2-1; the match to TRBD2 covers 8 bases. The germline V gene encodes CDR1 MNHEY and CDR2 SMNVEV (reference sequence). The CDR3 loop spans 17 amino acids. The CDR3 DNA sequence: TGTGCCTGCAGTTTCCTTCCCAGCGGGAGCTCCTACAATGAGCAGTTCTTC. Translation: CACSFLPSGSSYNEQFF.